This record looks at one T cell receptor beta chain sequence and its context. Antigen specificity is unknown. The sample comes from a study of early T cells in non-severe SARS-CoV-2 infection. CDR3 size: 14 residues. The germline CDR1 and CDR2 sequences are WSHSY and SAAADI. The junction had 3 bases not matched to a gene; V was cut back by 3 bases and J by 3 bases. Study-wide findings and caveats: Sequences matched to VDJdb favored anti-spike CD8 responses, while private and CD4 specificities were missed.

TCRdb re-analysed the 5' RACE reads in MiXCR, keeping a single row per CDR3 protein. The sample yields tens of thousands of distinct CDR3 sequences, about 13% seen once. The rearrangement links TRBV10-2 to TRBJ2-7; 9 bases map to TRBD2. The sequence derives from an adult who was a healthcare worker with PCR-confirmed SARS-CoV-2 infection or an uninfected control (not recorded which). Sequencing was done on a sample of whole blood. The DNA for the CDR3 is TGCGCCAGCAGTGAAGGCGGGAGGGGCTACGAGCAGTACTTC. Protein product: CASSEGGRGYEQYF.